A selection of T cell receptor beta chains follows, all from one sample in a study of metastatic and nonmetastatic thyroid tumors. TCRdb used MiXCR to call clones anew from the PCR reads. The sample has tens of thousands of clones, around 21% seen once. Sequences were obtained from blood. The receptors come from a female donor with papillary thyroid cancer or a benign thyroid nodule (not recorded which). Some clones in this sample may be carry-over from other donors' samples. Both conserved end residues are part of each CDR3. Only part of the rows carry a size: once, few, many, or a class if the clone is expanded.

CASREQGHTQYF	TRBJ2-3	many	TRBV27
CASSFPGQGKTEAFF	TRBJ1-1	NA	TRBV6-2/TRBV6-3
CASSEDPTKAYNEQFF	TRBJ2-1	medium-sized	TRBV6-1
CASSETSGSFSYEQYF	TRBJ2-7	many	TRBV19
CASISGIRNTWELFF	TRBJ2-2	few	TRBV6-1
CATSRDLGGQETQYF	TRBJ2-5	many	TRBV15
CASSRGSYNSPLHF	TRBJ1-6	NA	TRBV6-1
CASSGGTGVYNEQFF	TRBJ2-1	many	TRBV2
CASSTGTGFSQETQYF	TRBJ2-5	NA	TRBV4-1
CASRPRGGSYEQYF	TRBJ2-7	NA	TRBV2
CSASKPGLRVQEQFF	TRBJ2-1	few	TRBV20-1
CSAPRLAGGPATSYEQYF	TRBJ2-7	many	TRBV20-1
CASSITGTVNEKLFF	TRBJ1-4	NA	TRBV19
CASSIELAGGYNEQFF	TRBJ2-1	NA	TRBV19
CASSEGSGTDTQYF	TRBJ2-3	medium-sized	TRBV6-4
CASMGTFTGSYEQYF	TRBJ2-7	few	TRBV28
CASIQGADVYGYTF	TRBJ1-2	NA	TRBV6-1
CASSVVGTSGPRGRDEQFF	TRBJ2-1	many	TRBV5-4
CASSPTGNYGYTF	TRBJ1-2	NA	TRBV7-6
CASSPKLAGGNEQFF	TRBJ2-1	many	TRBV18
CASIQEQGANEKLFF	TRBJ1-4	NA	TRBV4-3
CASSAGRVTEAFF	TRBJ1-1	NA	TRBV5-1
CASSLVGGTGTPYQETQYF	TRBJ2-5	many	TRBV11-2
CASRPGTGEETQYF	TRBJ2-5	NA	TRBV28
CASSEAPSGSNEQFF	TRBJ2-1	NA	TRBV6-4
CASSLWAIANTGELFF	TRBJ2-2	NA	TRBV3-1
CASIHTSGRAHGELFF	TRBJ2-2	NA	TRBV11-2
CASSEKPLPNEQYF	TRBJ2-7	NA	TRBV6-1
CASSLGVLTYEQYF	TRBJ2-7	NA	TRBV5-1
CASRPNSGKRSYNEQFF	TRBJ2-1	NA	TRBV12-3/TRBV12-4
CASSPGWAQGGGELFF	TRBJ2-2	few	TRBV5-4
CASSELAFEMDTEAFF	TRBJ1-1	few	TRBV6-1
CASNRDYYEQYF	TRBJ2-7	medium-sized	TRBV6-1
CASSGFGMGNTEAFF	TRBJ1-1	medium-sized	TRBV6-1
CASTEGLAGAYEQYF	TRBJ2-7	medium-sized	TRBV28
CASSIDPDRNTEAFF	TRBJ1-1	many	TRBV19
CSAKPGQGRDNEQFF	TRBJ2-1	NA	TRBV20-1
CASSSGVRRGMEGDTF	TRBJ1-2	NA	TRBV19
CASSPTGGYSGAATVELFF	TRBJ2-2	NA	TRBV6-2/TRBV6-3
CASSEGWNTEAFF	TRBJ1-1	few	TRBV6-1
CASSYSREKLFF	TRBJ1-4	few	TRBV6-2/TRBV6-3
CASSRGDQGTQYF	TRBJ2-5	many	TRBV3-1
CASSTRTGFAKNIQYF	TRBJ2-4	many	TRBV11-3
CATSIYLGGDTQYF	TRBJ2-3	few	TRBV15
CASSLDPPSPSGSTSDTQYF	TRBJ2-3	NA	TRBV11-2
CSARMRTSVMNTEAFF	TRBJ1-1	many	TRBV20-1